The rows below give T cell receptor beta chains drawn from one sample of a study of blood T cell repertoires in COVID-19. Profiled with immunoSEQ multiplex PCR; TCRdb holds only in-frame clones, not every one. The sample yields 190,000 or so clones, around four fifths seen once. Input material: peripheral blood. Receptor source: a man aged 50 or older with active or convalescent COVID-19. CDR3s include the opening cysteine and the closing phenylalanine or tryptophan. Fields, in order: clone size, D gene, J gene, V gene, CDR3 DNA, CDR3 protein. D genes are given only for firm matches. Clone size is stated in some rows and not others, as once, few, many or a class when expanded.

abundance: -; d_gene: TRBD2; j_gene: TRBJ2-3; v_gene: TRBV9; CDR3nt: TGTGCCAGCAGCTTTGGACTAGCGGGACGATCTTTCACAGATACGCAGTATTTT; CDR3aa: CASSFGLAGRSFTDTQYF
abundance: -; d_gene: TRBD1; j_gene: TRBJ1-5; v_gene: TRBV6-2/TRBV6-3; CDR3nt: TGTGCCAGCAGTTACTCAGGGACAGGGTTTCCAGGGTCCAATCAGCCCCAGCATTTT; CDR3aa: CASSYSGTGFPGSNQPQHF
abundance: few; d_gene: -; j_gene: TRBJ2-7; v_gene: TRBV5-1; CDR3nt: TGCGCCAGCAGCCAAGAGGCTTACGAGCAGTACTTC; CDR3aa: CASSQEAYEQYF
abundance: -; d_gene: TRBD2; j_gene: TRBJ2-4; v_gene: TRBV11-2; CDR3nt: TGTGCCAGCAGCCGACAACTCTTAGCGGGAGGCCTGGGAAACATTCAGTACTTC; CDR3aa: CASSRQLLAGGLGNIQYF
abundance: -; d_gene: TRBD1; j_gene: TRBJ1-2; v_gene: TRBV27; CDR3nt: TGTGCCAGCAAGGGGGCCACCTATGGCTACACCTTC; CDR3aa: CASKGATYGYTF
abundance: once; d_gene: TRBD1; j_gene: TRBJ1-2; v_gene: TRBV6-1; CDR3nt: TGTGCCAGCAGTGACCGCCAGGCCGGGACAGCCTATGGCTACACCTTC; CDR3aa: CASSDRQAGTAYGYTF
abundance: -; d_gene: -; j_gene: TRBJ2-7; v_gene: TRBV27; CDR3nt: TGTGCCAGCAGTTTGTGGCAGGGTCCTTACGAGCAGTACTTC; CDR3aa: CASSLWQGPYEQYF
abundance: many; d_gene: TRBD1; j_gene: TRBJ2-7; v_gene: TRBV4-3; CDR3nt: TGCGCCAGCAGCCAAGATCCCCCGGGACAGCACTACGAGCAGTACTTC; CDR3aa: CASSQDPPGQHYEQYF
abundance: -; d_gene: -; j_gene: TRBJ1-1; v_gene: TRBV9; CDR3nt: TGTGCCAGCAGCGTAGAGGGAGGGACTGAAGCTTTCTTT; CDR3aa: CASSVEGGTEAFF
abundance: -; d_gene: -; j_gene: TRBJ2-7; v_gene: TRBV5-6; CDR3nt: TGTGCCAGCAGCGCACAGGGCTCTCTCTCCTACGAGCAGTACTTC; CDR3aa: CASSAQGSLSYEQYF
abundance: -; d_gene: -; j_gene: TRBJ2-3; v_gene: TRBV27; CDR3nt: TGTGCCAGCAGTTCCCCCGGCCGGGGGTGGGATACGCAGTATTTT; CDR3aa: CASSSPGRGWDTQYF
abundance: once; d_gene: -; j_gene: TRBJ1-1; v_gene: TRBV9; CDR3nt: TGTGCCAGCAGCCCAAGTGGGGCCTTGAACACTGAAGCTTTCTTT; CDR3aa: CASSPSGALNTEAFF
abundance: -; d_gene: TRBD1; j_gene: TRBJ1-2; v_gene: TRBV6-5; CDR3nt: TGTGCCAGCAGTTACCAGGGGGGTGATGGCTATGGCTACACCTTC; CDR3aa: CASSYQGGDGYGYTF
abundance: -; d_gene: TRBD1; j_gene: TRBJ1-1; v_gene: TRBV3-1/TRBV3-2; CDR3nt: TGTGCCAGCAGCCATTGGGACAGGGAGAACACTGAAGCTTTCTTT; CDR3aa: CASSHWDRENTEAFF
abundance: -; d_gene: TRBD1; j_gene: TRBJ2-7; v_gene: TRBV6-5; CDR3nt: TGTGCCAGCACGAGGGACAGGGCCTACGAGCAGTACTTC; CDR3aa: CASTRDRAYEQYF
abundance: few; d_gene: -; j_gene: TRBJ1-2; v_gene: TRBV14; CDR3nt: TGTGCCAGCTCATATAGCGACGGGGGTGGTTACACCTTC; CDR3aa: CASSYSDGGGYTF
abundance: -; d_gene: -; j_gene: TRBJ1-1; v_gene: TRBV11-2; CDR3nt: TGTGCCAGCAGCTTACTCCCTCGACAGGACACTGAAGCTTTCTTT; CDR3aa: CASSLLPRQDTEAFF
abundance: -; d_gene: -; j_gene: TRBJ1-3; v_gene: TRBV7-2; CDR3nt: TGTGCCAGCAGCTTAGACAGGCCGCGCTCTGGAAACACCATATATTTT; CDR3aa: CASSLDRPRSGNTIYF
abundance: -; d_gene: TRBD2; j_gene: TRBJ2-5; v_gene: TRBV3-1/TRBV3-2; CDR3nt: TGTGCCAGCAGCCAACGTAGCGGGTCCCAAGAGACCCAGTACTTC; CDR3aa: CASSQRSGSQETQYF
abundance: -; d_gene: TRBD2; j_gene: TRBJ2-3; v_gene: TRBV5-1; CDR3nt: TGCGCCAGCAGCTTGGGGCCTAGCGGGAGATTGGATACGCAGTATTTT; CDR3aa: CASSLGPSGRLDTQYF
abundance: few; d_gene: TRBD1; j_gene: TRBJ1-1; v_gene: TRBV11-3; CDR3nt: TGTGCCAGCAGCCCCCGACAGGGGCTTCCAGCTTTCTTT; CDR3aa: CASSPRQGLPAFF
abundance: -; d_gene: TRBD1; j_gene: TRBJ1-2; v_gene: TRBV27; CDR3nt: TGTGCCAGCAAAAACAGGGGAGACTATGGCTACACCTTC; CDR3aa: CASKNRGDYGYTF
abundance: -; d_gene: TRBD1; j_gene: TRBJ1-1; v_gene: TRBV19; CDR3nt: TGTGCCAGTAGTCAAGACGAAAGGGACAGGGATGGTGGCACTGAAGCTTTCTTT; CDR3aa: CASSQDERDRDGGTEAFF
abundance: -; d_gene: -; j_gene: TRBJ1-2; v_gene: TRBV28; CDR3nt: TGTGCCAGCCGCAGGTCCCCAGGCGTCTATGGCTACACCTTC; CDR3aa: CASRRSPGVYGYTF
abundance: -; d_gene: -; j_gene: TRBJ1-3; v_gene: TRBV3-1/TRBV3-2; CDR3nt: TGTGCCAGCAGCCAAGAGACGACGGGAAGCTCTGGAAACACCATATATTTT; CDR3aa: CASSQETTGSSGNTIYF
abundance: -; d_gene: -; j_gene: TRBJ1-1; v_gene: TRBV27; CDR3nt: TGTGCCAGCAGTACCTTACGGGGGGTGAACACTGAAGCTTTCTTT; CDR3aa: CASSTLRGVNTEAFF
abundance: -; d_gene: -; j_gene: TRBJ1-2; v_gene: TRBV9; CDR3nt: TGTGCCAGCAGCCCAGGGACACACGATAACTATGGCTACACCTTC; CDR3aa: CASSPGTHDNYGYTF
abundance: few; d_gene: TRBD2; j_gene: TRBJ2-5; v_gene: TRBV30; CDR3nt: TGTGCCTGGAGTGGTAAGCTAGGGACTAGCGGGTACCAAGAGACCCAGTACTTC; CDR3aa: CAWSGKLGTSGYQETQYF
abundance: -; d_gene: -; j_gene: TRBJ2-7; v_gene: TRBV29-1; CDR3nt: TGCAGCGTTGGTGCAGTCTACGAGCAGTACTTC; CDR3aa: CSVGAVYEQYF
abundance: once; d_gene: -; j_gene: TRBJ1-2; v_gene: TRBV19; CDR3nt: TGTGCCAGTAGTATGGGCTGGCCGGTATTC; CDR3aa: CASSMGWPVF
abundance: -; d_gene: -; j_gene: TRBJ1-4; v_gene: TRBV7-9; CDR3nt: TGTGCCAGCAGCGAGACCGGGGGAAGTGAAAAACTGTTTTTT; CDR3aa: CASSETGGSEKLFF
abundance: -; d_gene: TRBD1; j_gene: TRBJ2-7; v_gene: TRBV10-2; CDR3nt: TGCGCCACCTCAAGATCGGGACAGACGAAGTACGAGCAGTACTTC; CDR3aa: CATSRSGQTKYEQYF
abundance: -; d_gene: TRBD1; j_gene: TRBJ2-1; v_gene: TRBV5-1; CDR3nt: TGCGCCAGCAGCTTTGGGGACAGGGGGGCCACCTTCGATGAGCAGTTCTTC; CDR3aa: CASSFGDRGATFDEQFF
abundance: -; d_gene: TRBD2; j_gene: TRBJ2-2; v_gene: TRBV24-1; CDR3nt: TGTGCCACCGGGACTAGCGGGAGAGGCGGGGAGCTGTTTTTT; CDR3aa: CATGTSGRGGELFF
abundance: -; d_gene: -; j_gene: TRBJ1-1; v_gene: TRBV15; CDR3nt: TGTGCCACCACCAAGTCGGGGACAACCGAAGCTTTCTTT; CDR3aa: CATTKSGTTEAFF
abundance: many; d_gene: -; j_gene: TRBJ2-5; v_gene: TRBV6-5; CDR3nt: TGTGCCAGCAGTTACTCTGGGGCGGGGTTTCAAGAGACCCAGTACTTC; CDR3aa: CASSYSGAGFQETQYF
abundance: -; d_gene: TRBD1; j_gene: TRBJ2-1; v_gene: TRBV15; CDR3nt: TGTGCCACCAGCCCGAGAACAGGGGGATTTTCCTACAATGAGCAGTTCTTC; CDR3aa: CATSPRTGGFSYNEQFF
abundance: -; d_gene: -; j_gene: TRBJ2-3; v_gene: TRBV7-2; CDR3nt: TGTGCCAGCAGCCCTGTGGACTACGGAGCAGATACGCAGTATTTT; CDR3aa: CASSPVDYGADTQYF
abundance: many; d_gene: -; j_gene: TRBJ1-2; v_gene: TRBV6-6; CDR3nt: TGTGCCAGCAGTTCACCAGAAGGCTACACCTTC; CDR3aa: CASSSPEGYTF
abundance: -; d_gene: TRBD2; j_gene: TRBJ2-5; v_gene: TRBV9; CDR3nt: TGTGCCAGCAGCGTAGACGGGAGGGCCCCAGAGACCCAGTACTTC; CDR3aa: CASSVDGRAPETQYF
abundance: -; d_gene: -; j_gene: TRBJ2-1; v_gene: TRBV5-4; CDR3nt: TGTGCCAGCAGCTTGGCCGGCTCCTACAATGAGCAGTTCTTC; CDR3aa: CASSLAGSYNEQFF
abundance: -; d_gene: TRBD1; j_gene: TRBJ2-7; v_gene: TRBV19; CDR3nt: TGTGCCAGTAGGGGACAGGGGGACGAGCAGTACTTC; CDR3aa: CASRGQGDEQYF
abundance: -; d_gene: -; j_gene: TRBJ2-7; v_gene: TRBV19; CDR3nt: TGTGCCAGTAGTCTCGCGGGACGGGCGGGCGAGCAGTACTTC; CDR3aa: CASSLAGRAGEQYF
abundance: -; d_gene: TRBD2; j_gene: TRBJ2-1; v_gene: TRBV5-1; CDR3nt: TGCGCCAGCAGCCAGAGCGGGGGGGCTTCCTACAATGAGCAGTTCTTC; CDR3aa: CASSQSGGASYNEQFF
abundance: few; d_gene: TRBD1; j_gene: TRBJ1-2; v_gene: TRBV2; CDR3nt: TGTGCCAGCTCAACCATCAGGGGGCAAAACTATGGCTACACCTTC; CDR3aa: CASSTIRGQNYGYTF
abundance: -; d_gene: TRBD2; j_gene: TRBJ2-2; v_gene: TRBV2; CDR3nt: TGTGCCAGCAGTGACCAGACTAGCGGGACTTACACCGGGGAGCTGTTTTTT; CDR3aa: CASSDQTSGTYTGELFF
abundance: few; d_gene: -; j_gene: TRBJ1-4; v_gene: TRBV18; CDR3nt: TGTGCCAGCTCACAGGGGAATACTAATGAAAAACTGTTTTTT; CDR3aa: CASSQGNTNEKLFF
abundance: -; d_gene: -; j_gene: TRBJ1-6; v_gene: TRBV30; CDR3nt: TGTGCCTGGACTTCCTCATATCCCAGCTCCTATAATTCACCCCTCCACTTT; CDR3aa: CAWTSSYPSSYNSPLHF
abundance: -; d_gene: -; j_gene: TRBJ2-5; v_gene: TRBV27; CDR3nt: TGTGCATGGCTGCAAGAGACCCAGTACTTC; CDR3aa: CAWLQETQYF
abundance: -; d_gene: TRBD1; j_gene: TRBJ1-2; v_gene: TRBV11-2; CDR3nt: TGTGCCAGCAGCTTAGTAGTGACAGGGAGCGGCTACACCTTC; CDR3aa: CASSLVVTGSGYTF
abundance: few; d_gene: TRBD1; j_gene: TRBJ2-7; v_gene: TRBV27; CDR3nt: TGTGCCAGCAGTCAACAGGGGGCCTACGAGCAGTACTTC; CDR3aa: CASSQQGAYEQYF
abundance: medium-sized; d_gene: -; j_gene: TRBJ2-7; v_gene: TRBV30; CDR3nt: TGTGCGGTGGACATGAGCTCCTACGAGCAGTACTTC; CDR3aa: CAVDMSSYEQYF
abundance: few; d_gene: -; j_gene: TRBJ1-5; v_gene: TRBV7-9; CDR3nt: TGTGCCAGCAGCTTAGTGAACAGAGGGTATAGCAATCAGCCCCAGCATTTT; CDR3aa: CASSLVNRGYSNQPQHF
abundance: -; d_gene: TRBD1; j_gene: TRBJ1-4; v_gene: TRBV4-2; CDR3nt: TGTGCCAGCAGCCCAATTGGGCAGGGGGGTGAAAAACTGTTTTTT; CDR3aa: CASSPIGQGGEKLFF
abundance: -; d_gene: TRBD1; j_gene: TRBJ2-5; v_gene: TRBV11-2; CDR3nt: TGTGCCAGCAGCCCCCCGAGCCGGACAGGGTCGGAGACCCAGTACTTC; CDR3aa: CASSPPSRTGSETQYF